The rows below give T cell receptor beta chains drawn from one sample of a study of shared clonotypes between healthy human individuals. The table came from immunoSEQ multiplex PCR; TCRdb's copy has only in-frame clones and leaves some out. The sample comprises approximately 1.9 million clones, 93% of which are singletons, and 1.5% to 2% rests with the top ten. Sequenced: naive CD8+ T cells from PBMCs. These receptors all stem from a man aged 18 to 35 in good health. Some clones in this sample may be carry-over from other donors' samples. Each CDR3 is given without its conserved first and last residue. A D gene is named only where the DNA matches it firmly. Clone size is given for some rows only: seen once, a few or many times, or a class if the clone is expanded.

size	V	D	CDR3
NA	TRBV19	NA	ASSIGHLNQPQH
NA	TRBV5-1	NA	ASSRSRNPQETQY
NA	TRBV6-1	NA	ASSERGNSNQPQH
NA	TRBV5-6	NA	ASSLSRVETQY
NA	TRBV7-2	NA	ASSLLATRGETQY
NA	TRBV7-8	TRBD1	ASSASFPDRVNQPQH
NA	TRBV28	NA	ASSLGVNAYNEQF
NA	TRBV29-1	NA	SVTGLGQF
once	TRBV2	NA	ASRVASREQY
NA	TRBV27	NA	ASSPIAEPYEQY
NA	TRBV29-1	NA	SVSDGGAGQPQH
NA	TRBV19	NA	ASIHDGVGFGAF
NA	TRBV7-8	NA	ASSRAPGLYNEQF
NA	TRBV29-1	NA	SVDPLIRSTDTQY
NA	TRBV7-2	TRBD2	ASSLAGGTRVIDTQY